A single sample is the source of the 14 T cell receptor beta chains below, sequenced in a study of cytomegalovirus exposure and HLA in healthy donors. 60 Vbeta and 13 Jbeta primers were used in PCR. The assay was immunoSEQ multiplex PCR, and TCRdb's table has in-frame clones only and misses some. The sample has tens of thousands of clones, roughly 80% seen once. Sequencing was done on a sample of PBMCs. These receptors were obtained from a woman aged 40 to 49 in good health and CMV-seropositive.

In DNA, the CDR3 is TGTGCCTGGAGTGCCAGGGGGCGTAATGAAAAACTGTTTTTT. Residues: CAWSARGRNEKLFF. The gene calls are TRBV30 and TRBJ1-4; 8 positions agree with TRBD1. V was clipped by 1 base and J by 4 bases; unmatched bases: 2. The CDR3 spans 14 residues. Germline V gene lookup returns CDR1 GTSNPN and CDR2 SVGIG (reference sequence).

This clone was recorded a few times. This sequence joins TRBV18 and TRBJ1-2; 10 positions agree with TRBD1. The V gene end was trimmed by 5 bases and the J gene end by 7 bases; junction bases not matched to a gene: 10. Germline lookup yields CDR1 KGHSH and CDR2 LQKENI. This CDR3 comprises 15 residues. CDR3 DNA: TGTGCCAGCTCAGCAAGTATGGGACAGGGGACTGGCTACACCTTC. This sequence encodes CASSASMGQGTGYTF.

CDR3 sequence: CASGRTSGDYEQYF. The CDR3, as DNA: TGTGCCAGCGGACGGACTAGCGGGGACTACGAGCAGTACTTC. The rearrangement links TRBV9 to TRBJ2-7; TRBD2 agrees at 12 bases. Germline CDR1 is SGDLS and CDR2 is YYNGEE. This CDR3 region has 14 residues. The V segment lost 7 bases and the J segment 3 bases; nucleotides outside the gene matches: 5.

The chain uses TRBV7-6 and TRBJ2-3; TRBD2 might be the D (6 bases). V lost 2 bases to trimming and J lost 2 bases, with 11 bases between them. The CDR3 is 15 residues long. Germline assignment: CDR1 SGHVS and CDR2 FNYEAQ. For the CDR3, the DNA is TGTGCCAGCAGCTTAAGGGGCGGGGCCACAGATACGCAGTATTTT. Protein: CASSLRGGATDTQYF. The full variable domain, with the rest looked up from reference TRBV7-6 and TRBJ2-3, is GAGVSQSPRYKVTKRGQDVALRCDPISGHVSLYWYRQALGQGPEFLTYFNYEAQQDKSGLPNDRFSAERPEGSISTLTIQRTEQRDSAMYRCASSLRGGATDTQYFGPGTRLTVL.

The genes are TRBV9 and TRBJ2-5; the D gene is possibly TRBD2 (5 bases). Per the germline V gene, CDR1 is SGDLS and CDR2 is YYNGEE. The CDR3 is 11 residues long. Trimming took off 4 bases at V and 4 bases at J, with 5 bases between the two ends. The CDR3 coding sequence is TGTGCCAGCAGCCGGGGAGAGACCCAGTACTTC. Translating it yields CASSRGETQYF.

This sequence joins TRBV9 and TRBJ1-1; D unclear. Germline CDR1 is SGDLS and CDR2 is YYNGEE. V lost 3 bases and J 1 base, leaving 7 bases between the germline ends. The CDR3 extends over 13 amino acids. CDR3 coding DNA: TGTGCCAGCAGCGCAGACTCGAACACTGAAGCTTTCTTT. Amino acid sequence: CASSADSNTEAFF.

V and J are TRBV27 and TRBJ1-1; D is ambiguous. The V gene lost 5 bases and the J gene lost 0 bases, with 7 bases spanning the gap. Looked up from germline, CDR1 is MNHEY and CDR2 is SMNVEV (reference sequence). This CDR3 is built from 13 residues. CDR3 sequence (DNA): TGTGCCAGCAGTCGAGTTATGAACACTGAAGCTTTCTTT. Translating it yields CASSRVMNTEAFF.

V is TRBV5-4 and J is TRBJ2-1; no clear D. Germline CDR1 reads SGHNT; CDR2 reads YYREEE (reference sequence). The CDR3 spans 13 residues. V lost 0 bases to trimming and J lost 5 bases, with 6 bases between them. The DNA for the CDR3 is TGTGCCAGCAGCTTGGGTGACAACAATGAGCAGTTCTTC. It yields the protein CASSLGDNNEQFF.

The chain employs TRBV11-3 and TRBJ2-1; D is unclear. Germline assignment: CDR1 SGHNT and CDR2 YENEEA. This CDR3 contains 15 residues. V dropped 5 bases and J dropped 8 bases, with 19 bases sitting between them. The CDR3 sequence is CASSPFTRVSDEQFF. The CDR3 DNA reads as TGTGCCAGCAGCCCCTTTACCCGGGTTTCGGATGAGCAGTTCTTC.

The CDR3 DNA reads TGTGCCAGCTCACCGAGACAGGGGGGTGGCTACACCTTC. This codes for CASSPRQGGGYTF. V gene TRBV18 combines with J gene TRBJ1-2; 9 nucleotides agree with TRBD1. The junction had 3 bases not matched to a gene; V was cut back by 3 bases and J by 7 bases. The CDR3 runs 13 residues. Germline V gene sequence: CDR1 KGHSH, CDR2 LQKENI. Complete variable domain (other parts from reference TRBV18 and TRBJ1-2): NAGVMQNPRHLVRRRGQEARLRCSPMKGHSHVYWYRQLPEEGLKFMVYLQKENIIDESGMPKERFSAEFPKEGPSILRIQQVVRGDSAAYFCASSPRQGGGYTFGSGTRLTVV.

There are a few counts of this clone. The rearrangement links TRBV19 to TRBJ2-7; D is uncertain. CDR3 length: 8 amino acids. Germline loops: CDR1 LNHDA, CDR2 SQIVND (reference sequence). The CDR3 DNA is TGTGCCAGTAGTAATGGTTTAGTC. Its protein product is CASSNGLV.

The V and J genes are TRBV7-9 and TRBJ2-3; 10 positions match TRBD2. After removal of 4 bases from V and 3 bases from J, the junction contained 4 bases not matched to a gene. CDR3 length: 15 amino acids. Germline V lookup: CDR1 SEHNR, CDR2 FQNEAQ (reference sequence). The CDR3 coding sequence is TGTGCCAGCAGCTCCTTAGCGGGGGGAACAGATACGCAGTATTTT. This codes for CASSSLAGGTDTQYF.

The V gene is TRBV6-5, the J gene TRBJ1-2; D is perhaps TRBD1 (5 bases). The CDR3 totals 12 residues. CDR1 is MNHEY, CDR2 SVGAGI, per germline. Trimming cost V 2 bases and J 13 bases, with 14 bases left between them. CDR3 in amino acids: CASSYAGLRVTF. Written as DNA, the CDR3 is TGTGCCAGCAGTTACGCGGGACTCAGGGTCACCTTC.

This rearrangement joins TRBV29-1 to TRBJ1-2; D is unresolved. Deletions cut 3 bases from V and 2 bases from J, with 13 bases between. This CDR3 contains 14 residues. CDR1 and CDR2 (germline): SQVTM, ANQGSEA. The CDR3 reads CSVDIAGVNYGYTF. CDR3 coding DNA: TGCAGCGTTGATATCGCCGGGGTCAACTATGGCTACACCTTC.